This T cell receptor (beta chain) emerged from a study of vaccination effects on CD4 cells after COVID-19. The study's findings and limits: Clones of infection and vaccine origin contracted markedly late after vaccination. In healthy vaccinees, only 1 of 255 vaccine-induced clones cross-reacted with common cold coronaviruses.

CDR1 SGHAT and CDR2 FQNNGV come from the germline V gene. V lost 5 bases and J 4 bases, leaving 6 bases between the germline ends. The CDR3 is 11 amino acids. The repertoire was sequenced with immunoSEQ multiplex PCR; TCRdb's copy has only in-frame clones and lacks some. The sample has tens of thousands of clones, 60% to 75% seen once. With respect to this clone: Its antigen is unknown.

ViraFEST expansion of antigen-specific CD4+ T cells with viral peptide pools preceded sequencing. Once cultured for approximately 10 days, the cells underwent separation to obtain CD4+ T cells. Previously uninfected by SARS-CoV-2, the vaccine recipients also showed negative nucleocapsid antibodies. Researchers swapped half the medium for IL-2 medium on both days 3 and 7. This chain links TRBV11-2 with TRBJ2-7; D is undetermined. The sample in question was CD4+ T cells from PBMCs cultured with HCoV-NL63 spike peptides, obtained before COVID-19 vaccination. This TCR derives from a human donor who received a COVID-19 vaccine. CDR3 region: CASSASYEQYV. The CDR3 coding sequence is TGTGCCAGCAGCGCCTCTTACGAGCAGTACGTC.